Each of the 27 T cell receptor beta chains below was sequenced from the same sample in a study of CXCR3-negative and CXCR3-positive naive CD8 T cells. UMI-labeled 5' RACE TRB cDNA libraries were prepared from the cells. TCRdb reprocessed the 5' RACE reads; each CDR3 protein has one entry and no DNA is given. The sample yields about 130,000 distinct CDR3 sequences, of which the top ten take up 0.5% to 0.75%. These TCRs are of unknown antigen specificity. Study-wide points: Compared with CXCR3-negative naive cells, CXCR3-positive naive cells showed more hydrophobic TRB CDR3s.

The specimen sequenced was naive CXCR3+ CD8+ T cells from blood. Indicated subset: CD45RO-CCR7+CD27+CD95- naive CD8+ T cells expressing CXCR3 (TNR3+). The receptors stem from a human donor in good health. Some clones in this sample may be carry-over from other donors' samples.

The chain employs TRBV28 and TRBJ2-3. Per germline, CDR1 MDHEN and CDR2 SYDVKM. CDR3 length: 15 residues. The CDR3 sequence is CASRLRISSTDTQYF.

This chain links TRBV7-6 with TRBJ1-2. The CDR3 loop spans 18 amino acids. The germline V gene encodes CDR1 SGHVS and CDR2 FNYEAQ. The CDR3 sequence is CASSLLGNLEDLDVGYTF.

The rearrangement joins TRBV7-8 to TRBJ2-5; TCRdb's D call of TRBD1 is untestable without DNA. Germline values: CDR1 SGHVS, CDR2 FQNEAQ. The CDR3 has 17 residues. The CDR3 sequence: CASSPNRGFLGRETQYF.

The CDR3 loop reads CSVGVWGSYGYTF. This rearrangement joins TRBV29-1 to TRBJ1-2; TCRdb designates TRBD1, a call that cannot be tested without DNA. Germline V gives CDR1 SQVTM, CDR2 ANQGSEA. This CDR3 has 13 residues.

This chain links TRBV28 with TRBJ2-5; TCRdb's D call of TRBD1 is untestable without DNA. Germline V lookup: CDR1 MDHEN, CDR2 SYDVKM. The CDR3 is 15 residues long. The CDR3 is CASSLVPAFRGTQYF.

The rearrangement joins TRBV9 to TRBJ1-2; TCRdb's assignment of TRBD1 cannot be checked, as there is no DNA. The germline CDR1 and CDR2 sequences are SGDLS and YYNGEE. This CDR3 is 19 amino acids long. The CDR3 protein is CASSGMTGTVQVDAYGYTF.

The CDR3 loop is CASSSEPGQGNTEAFF. The chain links TRBV6-6 to TRBJ1-1; TCRdb's D call of TRBD1 is untestable without DNA. Germline CDR1 reads MNHNY; CDR2 reads SVGAGI (reference sequence). The CDR3 runs to 16 residues.

This chain connects TRBV28 to TRBJ2-7. The CDR3 is 11 residues long. Germline V CDR1 and CDR2: MDHEN, SYDVKM. CDR3 sequence reads: CASSAPYEQYF. Variable domain in full (rest from reference TRBV28 and TRBJ2-7): DVKVTQSSRYLVKRTGEKVFLECVQDMDHENMFWYRQDPGLGLRLIYFSYDVKMKEKGDIPEGYSVSREKKERFSLILESASTNQTSMYLCASSAPYEQYFGPGTRLTVT.

CDR3 region: CASSLDRDEIGTQYF. The rearrangement uses TRBV7-3 and TRBJ2-5; as DNA is missing, the TRBD1 call by TCRdb cannot be tested. This CDR3 contains 15 residues. CDR1 SGHTA and CDR2 FQGTGA come from the germline V gene.

This chain uses TRBV20-1 with TRBJ2-1; the TCRdb D gene call, TRBD2, has no DNA to confirm it. The CDR3 runs 14 residues. Germline V lookup: CDR1 DFQATT, CDR2 SNEGSKA (reference sequence). CDR3 sequence reads: CSARLAGDYNEQFF.

The chain employs TRBV12-3 or TRBV12-4 and TRBJ1-2. This CDR3 spans 14 amino acids. CDR3 protein: CASSLGPGGHGYTF.

The V gene is TRBV10-3, the J gene TRBJ1-1; TCRdb's D gene call, TRBD1, goes unchecked for lack of DNA. The CDR3 runs to 14 residues. Germline lookup yields CDR1 ENHRY and CDR2 SYGVKD. The CDR3 spells CAISADRGNTEAFF.

The rearrangement links TRBV28 to TRBJ2-7; with no DNA, the TCRdb D assignment of TRBD1 cannot be verified. This CDR3 is 15 amino acids long. CDR1 is MDHEN and CDR2 is SYDVKM in the germline V gene. CDR3: CASRSSGTYPYEQYF.

This chain uses TRBV5-1 with TRBJ2-2; TCRdb names TRBD1, which stays unverified in the absence of DNA. This CDR3 contains 14 residues. Germline loops: CDR1 SGHRS, CDR2 YFSETQ. CDR3 sequence reads: CASSPLQGAGELFF.

V gene TRBV28 combines with J gene TRBJ1-1; the D call from TCRdb, TRBD1, cannot be confirmed without DNA. The CDR3 covers 15 residues. Per germline, CDR1 MDHEN and CDR2 SYDVKM. The CDR3 sequence is CASSLAAGGGTEAFF.

The chain employs TRBV13 and TRBJ1-4. The CDR3 is 15 residues long. Germline assignment: CDR1 PRHDT and CDR2 FYEKMQ (reference sequence). CDR3 region: CASSLERETNEKLFF.

The genes are TRBV7-6 and TRBJ2-7; TCRdb's D call of TRBD1 is untestable without DNA. The CDR3 consists of 15 residues. Germline CDR1 reads SGHVS; CDR2 reads FNYEAQ. The chain's CDR3 is CASSLATGFSYEQYF.

This chain links TRBV29-1 with TRBJ2-7. The CDR3 covers 13 residues. CDR1 and CDR2 from the germline V gene are SQVTM and ANQGSEA. CDR3 region: CSVVESLRAEQYF.

This chain joins TRBV29-1 and TRBJ2-1; lacking DNA, the TRBD1 call made by TCRdb goes unchecked. The CDR3 has 13 amino acids. Germline V CDR1 and CDR2: SQVTM, ANQGSEA. The CDR3 spells CSLRAGVLNEQFF.

The gene calls are TRBV12-3 or TRBV12-4 and TRBJ1-1; TCRdb picks TRBD1, but there is no DNA to check that call. This CDR3 has 15 amino acids. This chain's CDR3 is CASSLALFPEGEAFF.

This sequence joins TRBV5-4 and TRBJ2-3; TCRdb selects TRBD1, and the lack of DNA leaves this call unchecked. The CDR3 is 18 residues long. In germline, CDR1 is SGHNT, CDR2 YYREEE (reference sequence). This CDR3 reads CASSSGLAGDEITDTQYF.

CDR3 amino acids: CASDPERGLGNSPLHF. The chain has TRBV7-9 and TRBJ1-6; the TCRdb call, TRBD1, lacks DNA for checking. CDR1 is SEHNR, CDR2 FQNEAQ, per germline (reference sequence). This CDR3 has 16 amino acids.

The gene calls are TRBV20-1 and TRBJ2-7; TCRdb's D call of TRBD1 is untestable without DNA. Germline V lookup: CDR1 DFQATT, CDR2 SNEGSKA (reference sequence). The CDR3 length is 15 residues. CDR3 amino acids: CSASPLQGGSYEQYF.

This chain joins TRBV11-2 and TRBJ2-1; the D call from TCRdb, TRBD2, cannot be confirmed without DNA. This CDR3 is built from 14 residues. The V gene's germline CDR1 is SGHAT and CDR2 FQNNGV. The CDR3 spells CASSPMGGGDEQFF.

V is TRBV4-3 and J is TRBJ1-1. The CDR3 covers 15 residues. CDR1 is LGHNA and CDR2 is YSLEER in the germline V gene. The CDR3 region is CASSQDGQLNTEAFF.

The chain combines TRBV29-1 with TRBJ2-7; lacking DNA, the TRBD1 call made by TCRdb goes unchecked. Germline CDR1 reads SQVTM; CDR2 reads ANQGSEA. This CDR3 region has 13 residues. CDR3 loop: CSVSDRVSNEQYF.

The genes are TRBV6-6 and TRBJ2-3; TCRdb indicates TRBD1, and absent DNA this call remains unverified. CDR1 and CDR2 (germline): MNHNY, SVGAGI (reference sequence). The CDR3 spans 14 residues. The CDR3 reads CASSKDRATDTQYF.